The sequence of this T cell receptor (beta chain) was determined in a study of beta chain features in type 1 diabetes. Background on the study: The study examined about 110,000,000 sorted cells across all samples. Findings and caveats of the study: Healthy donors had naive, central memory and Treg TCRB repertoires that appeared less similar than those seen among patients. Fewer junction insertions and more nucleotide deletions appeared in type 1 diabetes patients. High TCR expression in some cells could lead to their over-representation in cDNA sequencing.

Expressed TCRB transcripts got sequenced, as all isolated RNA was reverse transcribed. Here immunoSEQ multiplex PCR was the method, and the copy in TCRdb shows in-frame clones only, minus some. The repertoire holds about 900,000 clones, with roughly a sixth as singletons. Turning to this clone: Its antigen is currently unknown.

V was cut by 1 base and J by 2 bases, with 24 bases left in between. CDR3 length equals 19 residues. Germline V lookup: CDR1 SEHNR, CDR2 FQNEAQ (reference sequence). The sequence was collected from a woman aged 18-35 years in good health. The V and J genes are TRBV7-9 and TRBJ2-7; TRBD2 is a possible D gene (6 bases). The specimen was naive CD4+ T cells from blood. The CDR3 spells CASSLEGTYPREVPYEQYF. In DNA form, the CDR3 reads TGTGCCAGCAGCTTAGAGGGGACTTATCCAAGGGAGGTCCCCTACGAGCAGTACTTC.